This TCR beta chain was observed in a study of blood T cells in healthy people across ages. Broader study findings: A strong correlation between TCR beta diversity and naive T cell percentage was seen. No one knew whether donors had CMV, which possibly confounded expanded clonotype changes.

Per sample, a minimum of 7 million PBMCs were isolated. Extraction of total RNA produced a minimum of 5 micrograms from each sample. The CDR3 is 15 amino acids. V lost 5 bases to trimming and J lost 5 bases, with 17 bases between them. Germline-derived CDR1 and CDR2 are SGHTA and FQGNSA. The use of a sample-barcoded 5' primer and a J-beta primer mix characterized a second PCR of roughly 7 to 11 cycles. TCRdb re-derived calls from the 5' RACE reads in MiXCR, one entry per CDR3 protein. The table lists approximately 900,000 distinct CDR3 sequences, about 44% of them singletons. This clonotype has only a few counts. What it binds is unknown.

The source material was blood. The chain couples TRBV7-2 to TRBJ2-3; D possibly corresponds to TRBD1 (6 bases). The source is a man younger than 45 in good health. CDR3 DNA: TGTGCCAGCAGCCGACAAGGGGACACGCGAGATACGCAGTATTTT. Amino acids: CASSRQGDTRDTQYF.